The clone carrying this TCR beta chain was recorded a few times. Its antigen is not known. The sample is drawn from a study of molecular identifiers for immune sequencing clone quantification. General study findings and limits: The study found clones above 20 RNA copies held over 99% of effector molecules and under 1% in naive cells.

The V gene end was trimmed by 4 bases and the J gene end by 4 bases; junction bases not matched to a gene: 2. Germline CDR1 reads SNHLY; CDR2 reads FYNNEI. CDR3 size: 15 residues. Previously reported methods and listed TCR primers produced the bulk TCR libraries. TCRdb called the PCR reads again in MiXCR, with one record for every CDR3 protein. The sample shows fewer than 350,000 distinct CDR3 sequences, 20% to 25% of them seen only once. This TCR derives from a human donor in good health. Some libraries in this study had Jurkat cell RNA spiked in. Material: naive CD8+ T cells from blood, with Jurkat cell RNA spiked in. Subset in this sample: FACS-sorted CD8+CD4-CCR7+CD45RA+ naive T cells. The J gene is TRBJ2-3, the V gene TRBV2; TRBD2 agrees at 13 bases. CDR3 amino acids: CASSGGLAGADTQYF. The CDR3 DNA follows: TGTGCCAGCAGTGGAGGACTAGCGGGGGCAGATACGCAGTATTTT.